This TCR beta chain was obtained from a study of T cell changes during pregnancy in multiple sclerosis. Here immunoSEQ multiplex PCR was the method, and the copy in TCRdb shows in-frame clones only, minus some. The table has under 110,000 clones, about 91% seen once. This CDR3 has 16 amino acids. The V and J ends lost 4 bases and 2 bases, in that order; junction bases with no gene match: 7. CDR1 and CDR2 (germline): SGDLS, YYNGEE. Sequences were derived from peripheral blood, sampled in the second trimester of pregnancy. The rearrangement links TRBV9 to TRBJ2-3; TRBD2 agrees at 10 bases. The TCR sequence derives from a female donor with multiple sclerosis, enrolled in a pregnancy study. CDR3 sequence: CASSTSTSGSTDTQYF. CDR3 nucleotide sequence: TGTGCCAGCAGCACGTCGACTAGCGGGTCCACAGATACGCAGTATTTT.